The 27 T cell receptor beta chains reported below all come from one sample, sequenced in a study of T-cell reconstitution after alpha-beta-depleted transplantation in children. As it was prepared, the TCRbeta library received unique molecular identifiers. Via MiXCR, TCRdb re-called the PCR reads, giving one row per CDR3 protein. The sample shows about 980,000 distinct CDR3 sequences, roughly 31% of them seen only once. The sequences come from PBMCs, mostly from graft donor cells, collected 360 days after TCRalphabeta/CD19-depleted stem cell transplant. The receptors derive from a boy less than two years old who had a stem cell transplant for SCID, so the T cells may come from the graft donor.

This clonotype was seen only a few times. The genes are TRBV7-3 and TRBJ2-3; possibly TRBD2 for D (6 bases). The CDR3 is made up of 15 amino acids. Germline V gives CDR1 SGHTA, CDR2 FQGTGA. V shed 4 bases and J shed 1 base, with 12 bases lying between them. In nucleotides, the CDR3 is TGTGCCAGCAGCTCCCCGGGGGAAGGCACAGATACGCAGTATTTT. It specifies CASSSPGEGTDTQYF.

CDR3 bases: TGTGCCAGCAGCCCGAAGGTGGGAGGGCCCGGGGAGCTGTTTTTT. Translated: CASSPKVGGPGELFF. The V and J genes are TRBV12-3 or TRBV12-4 and TRBJ2-2; 7 bases align to TRBD2. The CDR3 contains 15 residues. The V segment lost 6 bases and the J segment 6 bases; nucleotides outside the gene matches: 10.

This clonotype occurred a few times. The V and J genes are TRBV27 and TRBJ1-5; the match to TRBD1 covers 8 bases. V was pared by 5 bases and J by 8 bases, with 11 bases of the junction left unmatched. The CDR3 is 15 amino acids. Germline V gene sequence: CDR1 MNHEY, CDR2 SMNVEV (reference sequence). The CDR3 sequence: CASSIRTGWGEPQHF. The CDR3 DNA is TGTGCCAGCAGTATTCGGACAGGGTGGGGAGAGCCCCAGCATTTT.

The chain combines TRBV5-1 with TRBJ2-2, with D possibly called TRBD1 or TRBD2 (6 bases each). Germline V gene sequence: CDR1 SGHRS, CDR2 YFSETQ. The CDR3 runs 18 residues. Trimming shortened V by 2 bases and J by 1 base, and 18 bases separated the two germline ends. DNA for the CDR3: TGCGCCAGCAGCTTATCTACCCACAGGGACTTGAACACCGGGGAGCTGTTTTTT. Its protein product is CASSLSTHRDLNTGELFF.

V usage is TRBV15 and J usage is TRBJ1-4; D call uncertain. The CDR3 totals 14 residues. The germline gives CDR1 LNHNV, CDR2 YYDKDF (reference sequence). V was trimmed by 5 bases and J by 3 bases, leaving 10 bases between them. The CDR3 spells CATSQIWPNEKLFF. Here the CDR3 DNA reads TGTGCCACCAGCCAAATATGGCCTAATGAAAAACTGTTTTTT.

This clonotype has just a few counts. The chain employs TRBV12-3 or TRBV12-4 and TRBJ1-2; a weak D match, TRBD1 (6 bases). This CDR3 spans 14 amino acids. V was pared by 4 bases and J by 6 bases, with 15 bases between. CDR3 sequence (DNA): TGTGCCAGCAGTTCCGCTCGGACAGTGGATGGCTACACCTTC. Its translation is CASSSARTVDGYTF.

The V and J genes are TRBV4-3 and TRBJ1-1; D is perhaps TRBD1 (6 bases). Germline CDR1 is LGHNA and CDR2 is YSLEER. Trimming cost V 0 bases and J 5 bases, with 13 bases left between them. This CDR3 is built from 15 residues. CDR3 amino acids: CASSQDPAGVTEAFF. CDR3 nucleotide sequence: TGCGCCAGCAGCCAAGATCCGGCAGGGGTGACTGAAGCTTTCTTT.

The rearrangement uses TRBV4-2 and TRBJ2-7, with 7 bases fitting TRBD1. V lost 8 bases to trimming and J lost 3 bases; unmatched junction nucleotides: 7. Per germline, CDR1 LGHNA and CDR2 YNFKEQ. This CDR3 is 13 amino acids long. The chain's CDR3 is CASGRDRVYEQYF. The CDR3 DNA reads as TGTGCCAGCGGAAGGGACAGAGTCTACGAGCAGTACTTC.

In its sample, this clonotype was seen a few times. V and J are TRBV20-1 and TRBJ2-2, with D unresolved. CDR1 and CDR2 from the germline V gene are DFQATT and SNEGSKA (reference sequence). Trimming removed 2 bases from V and 4 bases from J, with 8 bases in between. The CDR3 totals 13 residues. The CDR3 DNA reads TGCAGTGCTAGATCCGCAGGCACCGGGGAGCTGTTTTTT. It codes for CSARSAGTGELFF.

This clonotype was recorded at least ten times. The CDR3 nucleotides are TGTGCCAGCAGTTCCTGGGGGCGGGGGTTTACCCATGAGCAGTTCTTC. It specifies CASSSWGRGFTHEQFF. The chain carries TRBV12-3 or TRBV12-4 and TRBJ2-1, with D perhaps matching TRBD2 (7 bases). The V end was cut by 4 bases, the J end by 8 bases, with 21 bases between. The CDR3 runs to 16 residues.

This sequence joins TRBV12-3 or TRBV12-4 and TRBJ1-2, with 7 bases fitting TRBD1. CDR3 length: 15 amino acids. J gave up 3 bases and V 5 bases, and 9 bases lay outside the gene matches. This chain's CDR3 is CASSHHRGGDYGYTF. DNA for the CDR3: TGTGCCAGCAGTCATCACAGGGGCGGGGACTATGGCTACACCTTC.

This clonotype was observed many times. The V gene is TRBV4-2, the J gene TRBJ2-5, with a possible D match to TRBD1 (6 bases). This CDR3 is built from 16 residues. The V end was cut by 2 bases, the J end by 5 bases, with 18 bases between. In germline, CDR1 is LGHNA, CDR2 YNFKEQ. The CDR3 DNA is TGTGCCAGCAGCCAAACCCGGGCGACAGGAGAGGAGACCCAGTACTTC. It is translated as CASSQTRATGEETQYF.

Only a few counts were recorded for this clonotype. The V gene is TRBV29-1, the J gene TRBJ1-3; possible D gene TRBD1, 5 bases. The CDR3 length is 14 residues. Germline assignment: CDR1 SQVTM and CDR2 ANQGSEA. Trimming removed 4 bases from V and 7 bases from J, with 17 bases in between. The DNA of the CDR3 is TGCAGCGTTGTAGCCGGTGGGGCGCGCAACACCATATATTTT. Its protein is CSVVAGGARNTIYF. The complete variable domain, with remaining parts taken from reference TRBV29-1 and TRBJ1-3, reads SAVISQKPSRDICQRGTSLTIQCQVDSQVTMMFWYRQQPGQSLTLIATANQGSEATYESGFVIDKFPISRPNLTFSTLTVSNMSPEDSSIYLCSVVAGGARNTIYFGEGSWLTVV.

In this sample, this clonotype turned up a few times. This chain joins TRBV2 and TRBJ2-3, with a weak D call TRBD2 (7 bases). CDR1 and CDR2 (germline): SNHLY, FYNNEI. With 2 bases removed from V and 3 bases from J, the gap between germline ends came to 12 bases. The CDR3 contains 15 residues. The CDR3 reads CASSERGGWTDTQYF. DNA of the CDR3: TGTGCCAGCAGTGAAAGGGGGGGGTGGACAGATACGCAGTATTTT.

This clonotype was counted at least ten times. This sequence joins TRBV28 and TRBJ2-7; tentative D call: TRBD1 (6 bases). This CDR3 region has 13 residues. Germline V gene data show CDR1 as MDHEN and CDR2 as SYDVKM. V gave up 7 bases and J gave up 7 bases, with 17 bases separating them. CDR3 protein: CASTRQVRGEQYF. CDR3 sequence (DNA): TGTGCCAGCACCCGACAGGTCCGAGGGGAGCAGTACTTC.

This clonotype was picked up a small number of times. V and J are TRBV18 and TRBJ2-2; possible D gene TRBD1, 6 bases. The CDR3 runs 17 residues. Germline CDR1 is KGHSH and CDR2 is LQKENI. Trimming cost V 2 bases and J 0 bases, with 13 bases left between them. DNA for the CDR3: TGTGCCAGCTCACCAAGCAGGGGCCGGACGAACACCGGGGAGCTGTTTTTT. It is translated as CASSPSRGRTNTGELFF.

This clonotype showed up just a few times. V and J are TRBV5-1 and TRBJ1-1; 8 nucleotides agree with TRBD1. V gave up 4 bases and J gave up 1 base; unmatched junction bases: 6. Germline loops: CDR1 SGHRS, CDR2 YFSETQ. The CDR3 has 15 residues. CDR3 loop: CASSKSGTGNTEAFF. The CDR3 DNA reads as TGCGCCAGCAGCAAATCCGGGACAGGGAACACTGAAGCTTTCTTT.

Only a few counts were recorded for this clonotype. V gene TRBV4-1 combines with J gene TRBJ2-7; D gene uncertain. V dropped 1 base and J dropped 9 bases, with 13 bases sitting between them. Germline V gene lookup returns CDR1 MGHRA and CDR2 YSYEKL. This CDR3 contains 13 residues. CDR3 sequence (DNA): TGCGCCAGCAGCCAAGGGGTAGGGATGGGGCAGTACTTC. It codes for CASSQGVGMGQYF.

The chain couples TRBV25-1 to TRBJ2-2; 9 bases are a match to TRBD1. CDR1 and CDR2 from the germline V gene are MGHDK and SYGVNS. The CDR3 covers 13 residues. V lost 10 bases to trimming and J lost 4 bases; unmatched junction nucleotides: 4. Here the CDR3 reads CATRQGGTGELFF. As DNA, the CDR3 is TGTGCCACCCGACAGGGGGGCACCGGGGAGCTGTTTTTT.

This clonotype was counted a few times. J is TRBJ2-2 and V is TRBV5-5; D gene uncertain. Germline loops: CDR1 SGHKS, CDR2 YYEKEE (reference sequence). V lost 2 bases and J 3 bases, leaving 11 bases between the germline ends. This CDR3 has 15 residues. CDR3 nucleotides: TGTGCCAGCAGCTTCGGGCCTCCGGACACCGGGGAGCTGTTTTTT. It codes for CASSFGPPDTGELFF.

This clonotype was seen a handful of times. The V gene is TRBV28, the J gene TRBJ2-4; TRBD1 matches 8 bases. V shed 5 bases and J 3 bases; nucleotides not matched to a gene: 6. This CDR3 has 15 amino acids. Germline-derived CDR1 and CDR2 are MDHEN and SYDVKM. The DNA of the CDR3 is TGTGCCAGCAGTCCGGCCGACAGGGGCAAAAACATTCAGTACTTC. Its translation: CASSPADRGKNIQYF.

This clonotype was detected only a few times. The chain employs TRBV15 and TRBJ1-4; D call uncertain. Germline lookup yields CDR1 LNHNV and CDR2 YYDKDF (reference sequence). The V gene lost 0 bases and the J gene lost 4 bases, with 9 bases spanning the gap. This CDR3 region has 15 residues. CDR3 nucleotides: TGTGCCACCAGCAGAGATTTGGGTGGTAATGAAAAACTGTTTTTT. Residues: CATSRDLGGNEKLFF.

This clonotype was observed many times. The chain carries TRBV6-2 or TRBV6-3 and TRBJ2-1, with D possibly TRBD2 on 5 matching bases. V was clipped by 2 bases and J by 4 bases, with 9 bases between them. The CDR3 covers 14 residues. Germline V gene sequence: CDR1 MNHEY, CDR2 SVGEGT. CDR3 sequence reads: CASSYLAKYNEQFF. The CDR3 DNA sequence: TGTGCCAGCAGTTACCTAGCAAAGTACAATGAGCAGTTCTTC.

This clonotype appeared a few times. The rearrangement joins TRBV2 to TRBJ2-3; weak D call: TRBD2 (7 bases). Germline V gene sequence: CDR1 SNHLY, CDR2 FYNNEI. Trimming removed 7 bases from V and 1 base from J, with 15 bases in between. The CDR3 spans 15 residues. CDR3 residues: CASTPTRGRTDTQYF. CDR3 sequence (DNA): TGTGCCAGCACCCCAACGCGGGGGCGCACAGATACGCAGTATTTT.

V usage is TRBV5-1 and J usage is TRBJ2-3; D might be TRBD1 or TRBD2, each matching 5 bases. Germline CDR1 reads SGHRS; CDR2 reads YFSETQ. This CDR3 spans 15 amino acids. Trimming left V 4 bases short and J 6 bases short, with 18 bases between. The CDR3 nucleotides are TGCGCCAGCAGCCCGCAGAGGGGCCTCGTCGATACGCAGTATTTT. Its translation is CASSPQRGLVDTQYF.

This clonotype was seen a few times. The genes are TRBV29-1 and TRBJ2-7; 7 bases align to TRBD1. Germline V gene sequence: CDR1 SQVTM, CDR2 ANQGSEA. V lost 3 bases to trimming and J lost 1 base; unmatched junction nucleotides: 3. This CDR3 is built from 13 residues. Written as DNA, the CDR3 is TGCAGCGTTGAGACAGGGCTTTCCTACGAGCAGTACTTC. It is translated as CSVETGLSYEQYF.

This chain uses TRBV25-1 with TRBJ1-4, with TRBD1 as a possible D gene (6 bases). The germline CDR1 and CDR2 sequences are MGHDK and SYGVNS. This CDR3 spans 15 amino acids. V was clipped by 3 bases and J by 8 bases, with 16 bases between them. CDR3 amino acids: CASSEVSQGQEKLFF. CDR3 nucleotide sequence: TGTGCCAGCAGTGAGGTCAGCCAGGGGCAAGAAAAACTGTTTTTT.